This section outlines one TCR beta chain sequence together with its context. The record originates from a study of cytotoxic CD8 clonotypes in ibrutinib-treated CLL. Study background: An average of around 250,000 productive templates and approximately 91,000 productive rearrangements was obtained per sample.

Profiled with immunoSEQ multiplex PCR; TCRdb holds only in-frame clones, not every one. The table lists 160,000 or so clones, approximately 80% of them singletons, with over 4.5% in the top ten. Per the germline V gene, CDR1 is MGHRA and CDR2 is YSYEKL. This CDR3 has 14 residues. The V and J ends lost 4 bases and 9 bases respectively, with 16 bases between them. Sequences were derived from PBMCs, sampled after 24 months of ibrutinib treatment. The chain has TRBV4-1 and TRBJ1-5; D perhaps matches TRBD1 (5 bases). This clonotype originated in a human donor with chronic lymphocytic leukemia. The CDR3 loop is CASSLDGGGRPQHF. CDR3 in DNA: TGCGCCAGCAGCCTAGACGGGGGAGGTCGGCCCCAGCATTTT.